The present TCR beta chain was sequenced within a study of a mutant IDH1 vaccine in newly diagnosed glioma. Study-wide background: Patients, over weeks 1, 3, 5, 7, 11, 15, 19 and 23, received a total of eight vaccinations.

The data were produced by immunoSEQ multiplex PCR, yet TCRdb's version contains in-frame clones alone and is incomplete. The table includes 53,000 or so clones, about 77% detected once. The V and J ends lost 4 bases and 7 bases, in that order; junction bases with no gene match: 1. This CDR3 region has 13 residues. The germline V gene encodes CDR1 SNHLY and CDR2 FYNNEI. Noted time point: week 5, during vaccination. Each vaccine dose was 300 ug of mutant IDH1 20-mer peptide, with topical imiquimod. This clone was counted only a few times. The target antigen is unknown. The chain recombines TRBV2 with TRBJ1-4, with 9 bases that match TRBD1. Sequenced here: PBMCs, sampled from a glioma patient whose treatment included an IDH1 peptide vaccine. The receptor comes from a man aged 50-60 years with glioma. The CDR3 loop is CASSGGQGEKLFF. In DNA form, the CDR3 reads TGTGCCAGCAGTGGGGGACAGGGTGAAAAACTGTTTTTT.